These 27 T cell receptor beta chains originate from one sample sequenced in a study of T cell repertoires in cytomegalovirus infection. Antigens of these TCRs are unknown. MiXCR was run by TCRdb on the reads, yielding one entry per CDR3 protein. The repertoire holds 570,000 or so distinct CDR3 sequences, with approximately 40% as singletons. The sample in question was cultured PBMCs, obtained from culture after CMV antigen stimulation. The receptor set was obtained from a human donor in good health (CMV status not recorded). Some clones in this sample may be carry-over from other donors' samples.

V gene TRBV27 combines with J gene TRBJ2-7; TRBD2 matches at 13 bases. J lost 7 bases, V lost 8 bases, and 8 bases had no gene match. Germline V CDR1 and CDR2: MNHEY, SMNVEV (reference sequence). The CDR3 is made up of 14 amino acids. The chain's CDR3 is CASALAGGPREQYF. In DNA form, the CDR3 reads TGTGCCAGCGCACTAGCGGGGGGGCCAAGAGAGCAGTACTTC.

The genes are TRBV20-1 and TRBJ1-2, with 9 nucleotides matching TRBD1. Germline lookup yields CDR1 DFQATT and CDR2 SNEGSKA (reference sequence). This CDR3 comprises 14 residues. The V segment lost 2 bases and the J segment 8 bases; nucleotides outside the gene matches: 9. The CDR3 nucleotides are TGCAGTGCTAGATACCGGGACAGGGTGTGGGGCTACACCTTC. It yields the protein CSARYRDRVWGYTF.

J is TRBJ2-3 and V is TRBV20-1, with 9 nucleotides matching TRBD2. V lost 6 bases and J lost 5; bases outside the gene matches: 9. The CDR3 has 14 amino acids. Germline values: CDR1 DFQATT, CDR2 SNEGSKA (reference sequence). The CDR3: CSARGASGKDTQYF. CDR3 DNA: TGCAGTGCGAGGGGGGCTAGCGGGAAAGATACGCAGTATTTT.

This clonotype occurred once. This sequence joins TRBV12-3 or TRBV12-4 and TRBJ2-1, with D unclear. V was cut by 1 base and J by 5 bases, with 9 bases left in between. The CDR3 has 14 amino acids. The CDR3 loop reads CASSLGSTNNEQFF. Here the CDR3 DNA reads TGTGCCAGCAGTTTAGGCAGTACAAACAATGAGCAGTTCTTC.

The J gene is TRBJ1-1, the V gene TRBV4-1; 8 bases line up with TRBD1. The V gene's germline CDR1 is MGHRA and CDR2 YSYEKL. J lost 0 bases, V lost 3 bases, and 18 bases had no gene match. The CDR3 is made up of 20 amino acids. CDR3 sequence (DNA): TGCGCCAGCAGCCACTTCTCAGGACAGGGACTATTGGGGATGAACACTGAAGCTTTCTTT. This codes for CASSHFSGQGLLGMNTEAFF.

The chain links TRBV7-2 to TRBJ2-1; 8 bases agree with TRBD2. Germline assignment: CDR1 SGHTA and CDR2 FQGNSA. Losses at the gene ends were 0 bases for V and 9 bases for J; bases not matched to a gene: 10. The CDR3 length is 16 residues. CDR3 nucleotides: TGTGCCAGCAGCTTAGCCGGACTAGCTGGCGGGGCTGAGCAGTTCTTC. Its protein product is CASSLAGLAGGAEQFF.

The chain links TRBV4-1 to TRBJ2-3; D gene uncertain. The V end was cut by 0 bases, the J end by 5 bases, with 9 bases between. Germline loops: CDR1 MGHRA, CDR2 YSYEKL. This CDR3 has 14 amino acids. CDR3 amino acids: CASSQEGSLDTQYF. In DNA, the CDR3 is TGCGCCAGCAGCCAAGAAGGCAGTTTAGATACGCAGTATTTT.

This clonotype appeared a single time. The chain carries TRBV18 and TRBJ2-7, with TRBD1 identical over 12 bases. Germline loops: CDR1 KGHSH, CDR2 LQKENI. After removal of 6 bases from V and 6 bases from J, the junction contained 9 bases not matched to a gene. The CDR3 covers 15 residues. CDR3 DNA: TGTGCCAGCTCGCCGGGACAGGGGGCACATCCCGAGCAGTACTTC. As protein: CASSPGQGAHPEQYF.

The chain links TRBV19 to TRBJ2-7; 11 nucleotides align to TRBD2. This CDR3 spans 15 amino acids. The V gene's germline CDR1 is LNHDA and CDR2 SQIVND (reference sequence). Unmatched junction bases numbered 2, after V lost 1 base and J lost 3 bases. The chain's CDR3 is CASSIALAGGYEQYF. DNA for the CDR3: TGTGCCAGTAGTATAGCGCTAGCGGGGGGCTACGAGCAGTACTTC.

This clonotype was seen only a few times. The chain is built from TRBV7-8 and TRBJ1-1; D not resolved. Germline CDR1 SGHVS, CDR2 FQNEAQ. Trimming removed 6 bases at V and 4 bases at J, with 12 bases between. The CDR3 contains 13 residues. Here the CDR3 reads CASRASMVTEAFF. In nucleotides, the CDR3 is TGTGCCAGCAGGGCGTCAATGGTCACTGAAGCTTTCTTT.

This clonotype was seen a handful of times. The V call is TRBV7-9, the J call TRBJ1-2, with D unresolved. The V end lost 1 base, the J end lost 3 bases, and 12 bases lay between the germline ends. The CDR3 contains 15 residues. Germline V gene lookup returns CDR1 SEHNR and CDR2 FQNEAQ (reference sequence). The CDR3 loop is CASSLGPGIDYGYTF. CDR3 sequence (DNA): TGTGCCAGCAGCTTAGGTCCGGGTATAGACTATGGCTACACCTTC. Filled out from reference TRBV7-9 and TRBJ1-2, the complete variable domain reads DTGVSQNPRHKITKRGQNVTFRCDPISEHNRLYWYRQTLGQGPEFLTYFQNEAQLEKSRLLSDRFSAERPKGSFSTLEIQRTEQGDSAMYLCASSLGPGIDYGYTFGSGTRLTVV.

The J gene is TRBJ2-7, the V gene TRBV19; D may be TRBD1 (6 bases). This CDR3 is 14 amino acids long. CDR1 LNHDA and CDR2 SQIVND come from the germline V gene (reference sequence). Trimming cost V 4 bases and J 7 bases, with 17 bases left between them. CDR3 coding DNA: TGTGCCAGTAGTAAAGGTACCGGGACAACTGAGCAGTACTTC. Translated: CASSKGTGTTEQYF.

The CDR3 region has the DNA TGTGCCAGCAAACAGGGGGAGAGGGGCTACACCTTC. This codes for CASKQGERGYTF. The chain couples TRBV2 to TRBJ1-2; TRBD1 matches 8 bases. V shed 7 bases, J shed 8 bases, and the junction held 6 bases outside the gene matches. CDR3 length equals 12 residues. Germline V gene data show CDR1 as SNHLY and CDR2 as FYNNEI.

The V call is TRBV20-1, the J call TRBJ2-7; no definite D call. The germline CDR1 and CDR2 sequences are DFQATT and SNEGSKA (reference sequence). The CDR3 covers 11 residues. Trimming removed 3 bases from V and 7 bases from J, with 10 bases in between. In DNA form, the CDR3 reads TGCAGTGCTAGGGACGCCCTTGAGCAGTACTTC. It translates to CSARDALEQYF.

The rearrangement uses TRBV12-3 or TRBV12-4 and TRBJ1-4; 10 bases map to TRBD1. CDR3 length equals 14 residues. Losses at the gene ends were 5 bases for V and 8 bases for J; bases not matched to a gene: 5. The CDR3 sequence is CASSMTGGREKLFF. The CDR3 DNA follows: TGTGCCAGCAGTATGACAGGGGGCCGGGAAAAACTGTTTTTT.

J is TRBJ1-2 and V is TRBV2; possibly TRBD1 for D (6 bases). This CDR3 has 12 amino acids. V was shortened by 7 bases and J by 4 bases, with 10 bases between the two germline ends. Germline CDR1 is SNHLY and CDR2 is FYNNEI. CDR3 region: CASTGQFYGYTF. The CDR3 coding sequence is TGTGCCAGCACAGGACAGTTCTATGGCTACACCTTC.

J is TRBJ1-2 and V is TRBV5-4, with TRBD1 matching over 9 bases. The germline V gene encodes CDR1 SGHNT and CDR2 YYREEE (reference sequence). Trimming removed 8 bases from V and 4 bases from J; junction bases left unmatched: 9. This CDR3 spans 14 amino acids. This CDR3 is CASGRDRAFYGYTF. DNA for the CDR3: TGTGCCAGTGGCCGGGACAGGGCGTTCTATGGCTACACCTTC.

The chain uses TRBV7-8 and TRBJ2-7; 13 bases line up with TRBD2. V was clipped by 3 bases and J by 5 bases; unmatched bases: 7. This CDR3 is built from 16 residues. Germline CDR1 is SGHVS and CDR2 is FQNEAQ. The CDR3 region has the DNA TGTGCCAGCAGCTTCCATCGGACTAGCGGGAGCCACGAGCAGTACTTC. Translated: CASSFHRTSGSHEQYF. Drawing the rest from reference TRBV7-8 and TRBJ2-7, the complete variable domain is GAGVSQSPRYKVAKRGQDVALRCDPISGHVSLFWYQQALGQGPEFLTYFQNEAQLDKSGLPSDRFFAERPEGSVSTLKIQRTQQEDSAVYLCASSFHRTSGSHEQYFGPGTRLTVT.

The rearrangement links TRBV10-3 to TRBJ2-6; perhaps TRBD1 as D (6 bases). The CDR3 runs to 16 residues. V shed 2 bases and J shed 0 bases, with 8 bases lying between them. Germline CDR1 is ENHRY and CDR2 is SYGVKD. The CDR3 is CAISEGQNSGANVLTF. The CDR3 nucleotides read TGTGCCATCAGTGAGGGACAGAACTCTGGGGCCAACGTCCTGACTTTC.

The rearrangement links TRBV18 to TRBJ1-5; D remains ambiguous. Deletions cut 2 bases from V and 7 bases from J, with 9 bases between. The CDR3 loop spans 13 amino acids. Germline CDR1 KGHSH, CDR2 LQKENI. Written as DNA, the CDR3 is TGTGCCAGCTCACCAGATGCAGTACAGCCCCAGCATTTT. It codes for CASSPDAVQPQHF.

This chain links TRBV29-1 with TRBJ2-1, with 8 nucleotides matching TRBD2. Germline V gene sequence: CDR1 SQVTM, CDR2 ANQGSEA. After removal of 0 bases from V and 3 bases from J, the junction contained 4 bases not matched to a gene. The CDR3 has 15 residues. This CDR3 reads CSVEDWLAGYNEQFF. The CDR3 bases are TGCAGCGTTGAAGATTGGCTAGCGGGCTACAATGAGCAGTTCTTC.

In nucleotides, the CDR3 is TGTGCCAGCAGCTTCACGGGGGCCGCCTCTGGGGCCAACGTCCTGACTTTC. Protein product: CASSFTGAASGANVLTF. This sequence joins TRBV7-2 and TRBJ2-6; D may match TRBD1 or TRBD2 (6 bases each). The CDR3 is 17 amino acids. Germline V gives CDR1 SGHTA, CDR2 FQGNSA. V was trimmed by 3 bases and J by 0 bases, leaving 12 bases between them.

This clonotype has just a few counts. The CDR3 region has the DNA TGTGCCAGCAGCTTATTGACAGATAACACCGGGGAGCTGTTTTTT. It translates to CASSLLTDNTGELFF. The chain carries TRBV7-2 and TRBJ2-2, with TRBD1 as a possible D gene (5 bases). CDR3 length: 15 amino acids. Germline-derived CDR1 and CDR2 are SGHTA and FQGNSA. Trimming shortened V by 2 bases and J by 2 bases, and 9 bases separated the two germline ends.

The chain couples TRBV9 to TRBJ1-6; D remains ambiguous. The CDR3 has 12 amino acids. CDR1 is SGDLS and CDR2 is YYNGEE in the germline V gene. The ends were cut back, 5 bases at V and 10 bases at J, with 10 bases in the middle. CDR3 coding DNA: TGTGCCAGCAGTGGAGGCGCGTCACCCCTCCACTTT. Translated, it gives CASSGGASPLHF.

The rearrangement uses TRBV5-6 and TRBJ1-5, with D uncertain. The CDR3 totals 17 residues. V lost 3 bases and J lost 1, with 17 bases in between. Germline CDR1 reads SGHDT; CDR2 reads YYEEEE. CDR3 DNA: TGTGCCAGCAGCTGGGTCCGGACGAACGGGAGCAATCAGCCCCAGCATTTT. This encodes CASSWVRTNGSNQPQHF.

The chain carries TRBV11-2 and TRBJ2-7; no reliable D call. CDR1 SGHAT and CDR2 FQNNGV come from the germline V gene. The CDR3 runs to 13 residues. Trimming stripped 3 bases from V and 2 bases from J, with 8 bases between. In DNA form, the CDR3 reads TGTGCCAGCAGCTTCGAGTTTACCTACGAGCAGTACTTC. It encodes CASSFEFTYEQYF.

The V gene is TRBV7-2, the J gene TRBJ2-5, with TRBD2 as a possible D gene (6 bases). The V end lost 1 base, the J end lost 4 bases, and 19 bases lay between the germline ends. The CDR3 runs 17 residues. In germline, CDR1 is SGHTA, CDR2 FQGNSA. The DNA of the CDR3 is TGTGCCAGCAGCTTAGAGGTCGGGTGGTCCGGGGGAGAGACCCAGTACTTC. Amino acids: CASSLEVGWSGGETQYF. Looking up the rest from reference TRBV7-2 and TRBJ2-5 gives the full variable domain: GAGVSQSPSNKVTEKGKDVELRCDPISGHTALYWYRQSLGQGLEFLIYFQGNSAPDKSGLPSDRFSAERTGGSVSTLTIQRTQQEDSAVYLCASSLEVGWSGGETQYFGPGTRLLVL.